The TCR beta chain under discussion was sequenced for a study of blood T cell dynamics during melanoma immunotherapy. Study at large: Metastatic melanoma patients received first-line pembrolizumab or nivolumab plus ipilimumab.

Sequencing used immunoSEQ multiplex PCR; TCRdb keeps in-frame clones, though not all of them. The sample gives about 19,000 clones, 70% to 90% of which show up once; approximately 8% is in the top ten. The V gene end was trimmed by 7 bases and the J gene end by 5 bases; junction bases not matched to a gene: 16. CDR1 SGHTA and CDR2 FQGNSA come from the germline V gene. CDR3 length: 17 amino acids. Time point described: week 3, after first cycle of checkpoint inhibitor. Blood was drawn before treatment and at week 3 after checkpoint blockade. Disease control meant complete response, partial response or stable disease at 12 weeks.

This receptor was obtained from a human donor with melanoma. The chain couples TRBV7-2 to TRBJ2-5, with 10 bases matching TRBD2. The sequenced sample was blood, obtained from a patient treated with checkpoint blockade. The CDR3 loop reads CASNPSFLAGALETQYF. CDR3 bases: TGTGCCAGCAACCCCTCGTTCCTAGCGGGAGCGTTGGAGACCCAGTACTTC.